Below are 29 T cell receptor beta chains sequenced from a single sample in a study of T-cell reconstitution after alpha-beta-depleted transplantation in children. Preparation of the TCRbeta library involved a method that used unique molecular identifiers. Via MiXCR, TCRdb re-called the PCR reads, giving one row per CDR3 protein. The sample has about 870,000 distinct CDR3 sequences, less than 20% seen once. Sequencing used PBMCs, mostly from graft donor cells, obtained 360 days after TCRalphabeta/CD19-depleted stem cell transplant. The receptors derive from a male patient between 5 and 17 years old who had a stem cell transplant for acute lymphoblastic leukemia, so the T cells may come from the graft donor.

This clonotype has a handful of counts. This chain connects TRBV6-5 to TRBJ2-1; D call uncertain. From germline, CDR1 is MNHEY and CDR2 SVGAGI. V lost 6 bases and J 9 bases, leaving 12 bases between the germline ends. The CDR3 is 12 residues long. The CDR3 loop reads CASSPPSPEQFF. The CDR3 DNA reads as TGTGCCAGCAGCCCTCCAAGTCCTGAGCAGTTCTTC.

This chain connects TRBV4-1 to TRBJ2-6, with D perhaps TRBD2 (6 bases). The germline CDR1 and CDR2 sequences are MGHRA and YSYEKL. V shed 6 bases and J shed 0 bases, with 21 bases lying between them. The CDR3 contains 19 residues. DNA of the CDR3: TGCGCCAGCAGTCCACCCGGAGGGGACCTCCTCTCTGGGGCCAACGTCCTGACTTTC. As protein: CASSPPGGDLLSGANVLTF.

This clonotype occurred a few times. The CDR3 protein is CASSLYRGDYGYTF. Written as DNA, the CDR3 is TGCGCCAGCAGCTTGTATCGGGGAGACTATGGCTACACCTTC. The rearrangement uses TRBV5-1 and TRBJ1-2; D gene ambiguous. This CDR3 has 14 residues. CDR1 is SGHRS, CDR2 YFSETQ, per germline. Between the trimmed V and J ends, which lost 1 base and 3 bases, there was a span of 10 bases.

The chain employs TRBV11-2 and TRBJ2-7; 7 positions match TRBD2. V lost 1 base to trimming and J lost 2 bases; unmatched junction nucleotides: 5. CDR1 SGHAT and CDR2 FQNNGV come from the germline V gene. The CDR3 has 15 residues. The CDR3 region is CASSLGTSSTYEQYF. Here the CDR3 DNA reads TGTGCCAGCAGCTTAGGGACTAGTAGTACCTACGAGCAGTACTTC.

This clonotype was seen a few times. V and J are TRBV7-9 and TRBJ1-4; D possibly corresponds to TRBD1 (5 bases). V gave up 2 bases and J gave up 6 bases, with 13 bases separating them. CDR1 is SEHNR, CDR2 FQNEAQ, per germline (reference sequence). The CDR3 length is 15 residues. CDR3 protein: CASSLPGAGHEKLFF. The CDR3 DNA sequence: TGTGCCAGCAGCTTACCCGGGGCAGGCCATGAAAAACTGTTTTTT.

The chain links TRBV20-1 to TRBJ2-7; D not resolved. Germline V gives CDR1 DFQATT, CDR2 SNEGSKA (reference sequence). The CDR3 is 11 residues long. The V end lost 5 bases, the J end lost 5 bases, and 10 bases lay between the germline ends. CDR3 in DNA: TGCAGTGCTCGCACGGCCCACGAGCAGTACTTC. The encoded protein is CSARTAHEQYF.

This chain uses TRBV4-1 with TRBJ2-3, with TRBD2 matching 9 bases. From germline, CDR1 is MGHRA and CDR2 YSYEKL. This CDR3 contains 13 residues. With 5 bases clipped from V and 10 bases from J, the junction kept 7 bases outside the gene matches. The CDR3 DNA is TGCGCCAGCAGCAGCCCCCGGACTAGCGCGCAGTATTTT. Residues: CASSSPRTSAQYF.

The chain links TRBV14 to TRBJ2-7; 9 bases are shared with TRBD2. The CDR3 is 17 amino acids. The germline gives CDR1 SGHDN, CDR2 FVKESK. The V gene end was trimmed by 4 bases and the J gene end by 1 base; junction bases not matched to a gene: 11. This chain's CDR3 is CASSRILAGPYSYEQYF. CDR3 nucleotides: TGTGCCAGCAGCCGGATCCTAGCGGGGCCGTATTCCTACGAGCAGTACTTC.

This clonotype was seen a few times. The chain combines TRBV14 with TRBJ2-7; D not certain. V was clipped by 4 bases and J by 2 bases, with 12 bases between them. CDR1 SGHDN and CDR2 FVKESK come from the germline V gene. CDR3 size: 14 residues. DNA of the CDR3: TGTGCCAGCAGCCCTATGGGCGCTACCTACGAGCAGTACTTC. It specifies CASSPMGATYEQYF.

This clonotype occurred a few times. The chain uses TRBV15 and TRBJ2-7; no clear D. Per the germline V gene, CDR1 is LNHNV and CDR2 is YYDKDF (reference sequence). The CDR3 has 14 residues. V was trimmed by 0 bases and J by 3 bases, leaving 9 bases between them. The CDR3 DNA follows: TGTGCCACCAGCAGAGATCGCCGGTACTACGAGCAGTACTTC. Translated, it gives CATSRDRRYYEQYF.

The chain has TRBV5-1 and TRBJ2-7; D is undetermined. V lost 0 bases and J lost 4, with 8 bases in between. CDR1 SGHRS and CDR2 YFSETQ come from the germline V gene. The CDR3 has 13 residues. CDR3 loop: CASSLAAEYEQYF. The DNA of the CDR3 is TGCGCCAGCAGCTTGGCGGCAGAATACGAGCAGTACTTC.

This clonotype was detected many times. The chain uses TRBV5-1 and TRBJ2-5, with D perhaps assigned TRBD1 or TRBD2 (6 bases each). Trimming pared 5 bases from V and 3 bases from J, leaving 17 bases between. Germline V gene lookup returns CDR1 SGHRS and CDR2 YFSETQ. CDR3 length equals 15 residues. CDR3 amino acids: CASSSWKGGKETQYF. In DNA, the CDR3 is TGCGCCAGCAGTTCCTGGAAGGGGGGTAAAGAGACCCAGTACTTC. Supplemented by reference TRBV5-1 and TRBJ2-5, the full variable domain reads KAGVTQTPRYLIKTRGQQVTLSCSPISGHRSVSWYQQTPGQGLQFLFEYFSETQRNKGNFPGRFSGRQFSNSRSEMNVSTLELGDSALYLCASSSWKGGKETQYFGPGTRLLVL.

The genes are TRBV7-9 and TRBJ1-1; 7 bases line up with TRBD1. The V and J ends lost 5 bases and 5 bases, in that order; junction bases with no gene match: 8. CDR3 length equals 14 residues. Germline lookup yields CDR1 SEHNR and CDR2 FQNEAQ (reference sequence). The CDR3 reads CASSAPDRRTEAFF. The CDR3 DNA follows: TGTGCCAGCAGCGCTCCGGACAGGCGGACTGAAGCTTTCTTT.

This clonotype was seen more than once but under ten times. This chain joins TRBV3-1 and TRBJ2-7; TRBD1 matches at 7 bases. The germline V gene has CDR1 LGHDT and CDR2 YNNKEL (reference sequence). Trimming removed 3 bases from V and 1 base from J; junction bases left unmatched: 12. The CDR3 is made up of 17 amino acids. The CDR3 coding sequence is TGTGCCAGCAGCCACTATCCCGGGACAGTCCCATCCTACGAGCAGTACTTC. Protein: CASSHYPGTVPSYEQYF.

This clonotype was observed many times. This chain uses TRBV6-2 or TRBV6-3 with TRBJ2-1; D not certain. This CDR3 has 13 amino acids. V lost 0 bases, J lost 10 bases, and 10 bases lay in between. CDR1 and CDR2 from the germline V gene are MNHEY and SVGEGT. The chain's CDR3 is CASSYSKIHEQFF. The CDR3 nucleotides read TGTGCCAGCAGTTACTCGAAAATTCACGAGCAGTTCTTC.

V usage is TRBV20-1 and J usage is TRBJ2-1, with TRBD2 matching 11 bases. The CDR3 contains 15 residues. Losses at the gene ends were 1 base for V and 3 bases for J; bases not matched to a gene: 2. Germline V gives CDR1 DFQATT, CDR2 SNEGSKA (reference sequence). CDR3: CSARVAGGLYNEQFF. The DNA of the CDR3 is TGCAGTGCTAGAGTAGCGGGAGGGCTCTACAATGAGCAGTTCTTC.

This clonotype occurred a few times. This chain joins TRBV2 and TRBJ2-1, with 7 bases identical to TRBD2. CDR1 SNHLY and CDR2 FYNNEI come from the germline V gene. V dropped 2 bases and J dropped 2; count of bases not matched to a gene: 6. This CDR3 spans 16 amino acids. The CDR3 spells CASSERERDPYNEQFF. The CDR3 bases are TGTGCCAGCAGTGAACGAGAGCGGGATCCCTACAATGAGCAGTTCTTC. The entire variable domain, with the rest obtained from reference TRBV2 and TRBJ2-1, is as follows: EPEVTQTPSHQVTQMGQEVILRCVPISNHLYFYWYRQILGQKVEFLVSFYNNEISEKSEIFDDQFSVERPDGSNFTLKIRSTKLEDSAMYFCASSERERDPYNEQFFGPGTRLTVL.

This chain links TRBV9 with TRBJ1-4; D is unclear. This CDR3 has 13 amino acids. CDR1 and CDR2 (germline): SGDLS, YYNGEE. With 4 bases removed from V and 3 bases from J, the gap between germline ends came to 7 bases. This CDR3 reads CASSPFPNEKLFF. DNA for the CDR3: TGTGCCAGCAGCCCCTTCCCTAATGAAAAACTGTTTTTT.

This clonotype was seen many times. The chain links TRBV20-1 to TRBJ2-1; no reliable D call. The germline V and J ends were trimmed by 5 bases and 4 bases, with 6 bases remaining between them. Germline-derived CDR1 and CDR2 are DFQATT and SNEGSKA (reference sequence). The CDR3 is 11 residues long. CDR3 region: CSAPNYNEQFF. The CDR3 DNA sequence: TGCAGTGCTCCGAATTACAATGAGCAGTTCTTC.

The genes are TRBV21-1 and TRBJ1-1; the table's D call, TRBD1, has no DNA check behind it. TRBV21-1 is shown as a pseudogene. The CDR3 extends over 17 amino acids. The CDR3, as DNA: TGTGCCAGCAGCACCCTTTGGACAGGGGGAGCGAACACTGAAGCTTTCTTT. As protein: CASSTLWTGGANTEAFF.

This clonotype was detected many times. V gene TRBV20-1 combines with J gene TRBJ2-7, with TRBD2 matching 15 bases. CDR1 is DFQATT and CDR2 is SNEGSKA in the germline V gene (reference sequence). Trimming took 5 bases from V and 0 from J; bases not matched to a gene: 11. This CDR3 is built from 18 residues. CDR3 sequence reads: CSAWTSGRARHRSYEQYF. CDR3 DNA sequence: TGCAGTGCTTGGACTAGCGGGAGGGCCCGTCATCGCTCCTACGAGCAGTACTTC.

The rearrangement links TRBV14 to TRBJ2-1; D is perhaps TRBD1 or TRBD2 (6 bases each). V lost 6 bases, J lost 7 bases, and 19 bases lay in between. CDR3 length equals 15 residues. Germline lookup yields CDR1 SGHDN and CDR2 FVKESK. CDR3 bases: TGTGCCAGCAGAGCCGGGACTTGGGGGCTTAATGAGCAGTTCTTC. This gives the protein CASRAGTWGLNEQFF. The variable domain in full, completed from reference TRBV14 and TRBJ2-1, reads EAGVTQFPSHSVIEKGQTVTLRCDPISGHDNLYWYRRVMGKEIKFLLHFVKESKQDESGMPNNRFLAERTGGTYSTLKVQPAELEDSGVYFCASRAGTWGLNEQFFGPGTRLTVL.

This clonotype showed up just a few times. CDR3 nucleotides: TGTGCCAGCGCCCCCTGGGGGCGAAGCGGGGCCAACGTCCTGACTTTC. Translation gives CASAPWGRSGANVLTF. J is TRBJ2-6 and V is TRBV25-1; TRBD1 might be the D (6 bases). The CDR3 has 16 residues. Germline V gene lookup returns CDR1 MGHDK and CDR2 SYGVNS. Trimming pared 8 bases from V and 4 bases from J, leaving 18 bases between.

V is TRBV7-8 and J is TRBJ1-2, with 8 bases matching TRBD1. This CDR3 has 15 residues. The V and J ends lost 6 bases and 2 bases, in that order; junction bases with no gene match: 8. CDR1 and CDR2 from the germline V gene are SGHVS and FQNEAQ. CDR3 DNA sequence: TGTGCCAGCAGGGAAAAGGACAGGGCGAACTATGGCTACACCTTC. Its translation: CASREKDRANYGYTF.

The chain combines TRBV24-1 with TRBJ2-7; TRBD1 is a possible D gene (6 bases). Between the trimmed V and J ends, which lost 5 bases and 1 base, there was a span of 11 bases. The CDR3 runs to 14 residues. Germline CDR1 is KGHDR and CDR2 is SFDVKD. This CDR3 reads CATSVGQLSYEQYF. CDR3 coding DNA: TGTGCCACCAGTGTAGGACAGCTATCCTACGAGCAGTACTTC.

The chain couples TRBV5-5 to TRBJ1-5, with no clear D. This CDR3 comprises 17 residues. Germline loops: CDR1 SGHKS, CDR2 YYEKEE (reference sequence). The V end was cut by 0 bases, the J end by 3 bases, with 16 bases between. CDR3 sequence: CASSLGAGEAPNQPQHF. DNA of the CDR3: TGTGCCAGCAGCTTGGGGGCAGGTGAGGCCCCCAATCAGCCCCAGCATTTT.

This clonotype was picked up a small number of times. This chain connects TRBV11-2 to TRBJ2-2; D is possibly TRBD1 or TRBD2 (5 bases each). The germline V gene has CDR1 SGHAT and CDR2 FQNNGV. CDR3 length: 18 amino acids. V was clipped by 10 bases and J by 1 base, with 25 bases between them. The CDR3 loop is CAINPPTRDGVNTGELFF. CDR3 coding DNA: TGTGCCATCAATCCTCCAACCCGGGACGGAGTGAACACCGGGGAGCTGTTTTTT.

The rearrangement uses TRBV3-1 and TRBJ1-5, with D perhaps TRBD1 (6 bases). The CDR3 extends over 14 amino acids. Germline V CDR1 and CDR2: LGHDT, YNNKEL (reference sequence). V lost 4 bases and J 5 bases, leaving 12 bases between the germline ends. The CDR3 loop reads CASSRTGSYQPQHF. In DNA form, the CDR3 reads TGTGCCAGCAGCCGCACAGGGAGCTATCAGCCCCAGCATTTT. Full variable domain (rest looked up from reference TRBV3-1 and TRBJ1-5): DTAVSQTPKYLVTQMGNDKSIKCEQNLGHDTMYWYKQDSKKFLKIMFSYNNKELIINETVPNRFSPKSPDKAHLNLHINSLELGDSAVYFCASSRTGSYQPQHFGDGTRLSIL.

This clonotype was picked up a small number of times. The J gene is TRBJ2-6, the V gene TRBV14; 12 bases agree with TRBD2. CDR3 length: 17 amino acids. The germline CDR1 and CDR2 sequences are SGHDN and FVKESK. After removal of 3 bases from V and 0 bases from J, the junction contained 0 bases not matched to a gene. CDR3 amino acids: CASSQGLAGSGANVLTF. In DNA form, the CDR3 reads TGTGCCAGCAGCCAGGGACTAGCGGGCTCTGGGGCCAACGTCCTGACTTTC.